Following are 15 T cell receptor beta chains from one sample sequenced in a study of T cells after yellow fever vaccination. TCRdb used MiXCR to reprocess the 5' RACE reads, holding one entry per CDR3 protein. The sample contains 400,000 or so distinct CDR3 sequences, around a tenth of which appear only once. The sequencing used PBMCs, collected on the day of the first yellow fever vaccination. The receptors were gathered from a man aged 18 to 30 who received the YFV17D yellow fever vaccine.

The V call is TRBV6-1, the J call TRBJ1-1, with D unresolved. Between the trimmed V and J ends, which lost 6 bases and 0 bases, there was a span of 11 bases. The CDR3 length is 14 residues. Germline assignment: CDR1 MNHNS and CDR2 SASEGT. The CDR3 DNA reads TGTGCCAGCAGAAGGCAGAGGGTGAACACTGAAGCTTTCTTT. It encodes CASRRQRVNTEAFF.

In its sample, this clonotype was seen a few times. This chain links TRBV7-9 with TRBJ2-3; D perhaps matches TRBD2 (6 bases). The germline V gene has CDR1 SEHNR and CDR2 FQNEAQ (reference sequence). V lost 3 bases and J 3 bases, leaving 10 bases between the germline ends. The CDR3 totals 14 residues. The chain's CDR3 is CASSFNSGTDTQYF. As DNA, the CDR3 is TGTGCCAGCAGCTTCAATAGCGGTACAGATACGCAGTATTTT.

This clonotype was picked up many times. This chain joins TRBV4-1 and TRBJ2-1; D call uncertain. This CDR3 region has 14 residues. The germline V and J ends were trimmed by 2 bases and 2 bases, with 7 bases remaining between them. Germline assignment: CDR1 MGHRA and CDR2 YSYEKL. CDR3 loop: CASSQTDTYNEQFF. The DNA of the CDR3 is TGCGCCAGCAGCCAAACCGATACCTACAATGAGCAGTTCTTC.

The gene calls are TRBV12-3 or TRBV12-4 and TRBJ2-3, with 12 nucleotides matching TRBD2. The CDR3 runs to 13 residues. Unmatched junction bases numbered 3, after V lost 8 bases and J lost 6 bases. As DNA, the CDR3 is TGTGCCAGCGGAGGACTAGCGGGGGATACGCAGTATTTT. Its translation is CASGGLAGDTQYF.

This clonotype was recorded a few times. The chain couples TRBV3-1 to TRBJ2-1, with 8 positions matching TRBD2. The CDR3 is 16 residues long. The V gene's germline CDR1 is LGHDT and CDR2 YNNKEL (reference sequence). After removal of 1 base from V and 8 bases from J, the junction contained 10 bases not matched to a gene. CDR3 residues: CASSQAGGGSVDEQFF. The CDR3 region has the DNA TGTGCCAGCAGCCAAGCTGGCGGGGGGTCCGTCGATGAGCAGTTCTTC.

This clonotype was seen only a few times. The rearrangement links TRBV7-2 to TRBJ2-7; D call uncertain. CDR1 is SGHTA and CDR2 is FQGNSA in the germline V gene. The V end was cut by 5 bases, the J end by 2 bases, with 13 bases between. The CDR3 has 14 amino acids. CDR3: CASSPPDRPYEQYV. For the CDR3, the DNA is TGTGCCAGCAGCCCTCCCGACCGGCCCTACGAGCAGTACGTC.

The chain has TRBV12-3 or TRBV12-4 and TRBJ1-5; D is undetermined. Between the trimmed V and J ends, which lost 5 bases and 5 bases, there was a span of 13 bases. The length of the CDR3 is 14 residues. The CDR3 loop reads CASSRTQGDQPQHF. The CDR3 DNA follows: TGTGCCAGCAGTCGGACCCAAGGCGATCAGCCCCAGCATTTT.

This clonotype was observed many times. This chain links TRBV7-3 with TRBJ2-2; D is unresolved. The V and J ends lost 5 bases and 1 base respectively, with 11 bases between them. The V gene's germline CDR1 is SGHTA and CDR2 FQGTGA. The CDR3 extends over 15 amino acids. This CDR3 reads CASSPQLRNTGELFF. The DNA for the CDR3 is TGTGCCAGCAGCCCTCAGCTCCGGAACACCGGGGAGCTGTTTTTT.

V gene TRBV9 combines with J gene TRBJ2-2; 8 bases fit TRBD1. CDR1 and CDR2 from the germline V gene are SGDLS and YYNGEE. V dropped 3 bases and J dropped 7; count of bases not matched to a gene: 8. There are 15 residues in the CDR3. CDR3 sequence: CASSGGQGGNGELFF. In DNA, the CDR3 is TGTGCCAGCAGCGGAGGACAGGGAGGTAACGGGGAGCTGTTTTTT.

This clonotype was found a few times. V gene TRBV4-3 combines with J gene TRBJ1-6; 7 bases match TRBD1. From germline, CDR1 is LGHNA and CDR2 YSLEER. This CDR3 has 17 amino acids. Unmatched junction bases numbered 10, after V lost 1 base and J lost 7 bases. The CDR3 DNA follows: TGCGCCAGCAGCCAAGGGGGGGCCCGGGACAGAAATTCACCCCTCCACTTT. Protein sequence: CASSQGGARDRNSPLHF.

The genes are TRBV9 and TRBJ2-6; 7 nucleotides line up with TRBD1. The CDR3 consists of 17 residues. V dropped 1 base and J dropped 2; count of bases not matched to a gene: 6. CDR1 is SGDLS and CDR2 is YYNGEE in the germline V gene. CDR3 loop: CASSVWNRGTGANVLTF. The DNA for the CDR3 is TGTGCCAGCAGCGTATGGAACAGGGGCACTGGGGCCAACGTCCTGACTTTC.

The CDR3 DNA is TGTGCCAGCAGTGCCCTTCCAAGGGGGGAGCAGTTCTTC. Residues: CASSALPRGEQFF. This chain joins TRBV2 and TRBJ2-1; weak D call: TRBD1 (6 bases). Germline V gene sequence: CDR1 SNHLY, CDR2 FYNNEI. This CDR3 has 13 residues. The ends were cut back, 4 bases at V and 10 bases at J, with 14 bases in the middle.

This clonotype was recorded a few times. The V call is TRBV6-4, the J call TRBJ2-1; D is undetermined. Germline V gene sequence: CDR1 MRHNA, CDR2 SNTAGT. The CDR3 consists of 13 residues. V was shortened by 3 bases and J by 9 bases, with 12 bases between the two germline ends. The CDR3 DNA reads as TGTGCCAGCAGTGAAGTGGCATTTGGTGAGCAGTTCTTC. Amino acids: CASSEVAFGEQFF.

This clonotype showed up many times. The chain uses TRBV6-5 and TRBJ2-3; perhaps TRBD2 as D (6 bases). Germline CDR1 is MNHEY and CDR2 is SVGAGI. Trimming stripped 4 bases from V and 7 bases from J, with 9 bases between. CDR3 size: 12 residues. The CDR3 here is CASSWDLNTQYF. Written as DNA, the CDR3 is TGTGCCAGCAGTTGGGACTTAAATACGCAGTATTTT.

This clonotype was recorded at least ten times. The V gene is TRBV5-1, the J gene TRBJ2-7; 12 bases are shared with TRBD1. V lost 4 bases, J lost 6 bases, and 5 bases stayed unmatched. The CDR3 length is 14 residues. Germline V gene lookup returns CDR1 SGHRS and CDR2 YFSETQ. CDR3 in DNA: TGCGCCAGCAGCCCGGGACAGGGGGCCTCCGAGCAGTACTTC. Translating gives CASSPGQGASEQYF. The full variable domain, with the rest looked up from reference TRBV5-1 and TRBJ2-7, is KAGVTQTPRYLIKTRGQQVTLSCSPISGHRSVSWYQQTPGQGLQFLFEYFSETQRNKGNFPGRFSGRQFSNSRSEMNVSTLELGDSALYLCASSPGQGASEQYFGPGTRLTVT.